A selection of T cell receptor beta chains follows, all from one sample in a study of T cell responses to AZD1222 COVID-19 vaccine. Produced via immunoSEQ multiplex PCR; TCRdb's table is partial and in-frame only. The sample has 150,000 or so clones; 80% to 95% are singletons. The sequencing here drew on peripheral blood, taken on day 0 of AZD1222 vaccination. All receptors come from an adult in good health. Each CDR3 is given with its conserved first and last residue. D genes are given only for firm matches. Some rows mark clone size as missing; the rest say once, few, many or name a class of expanded clone.

cdr3_aa: CASSLDAVYNEQFF
cdr3_nt: TGTGCCAGCAGCTTAGATGCGGTCTACAATGAGCAGTTCTTC
clone_size: .
d_call: .
j_call: TRBJ2-1
v_call: TRBV7-9

cdr3_aa: CASSLRTGGGYGYTF
cdr3_nt: TGTGCCAGCAGCCTACGGACAGGGGGTGGCTATGGCTACACCTTC
clone_size: .
d_call: TRBD1
j_call: TRBJ1-2
v_call: TRBV5-6

cdr3_aa: CASTRLGDYGYTF
cdr3_nt: TGTGCCAGCACCCGCCTGGGGGACTATGGCTACACCTTC
clone_size: .
d_call: .
j_call: TRBJ1-2
v_call: TRBV3-1/TRBV3-2

cdr3_aa: CASSSGQGYGYTF
cdr3_nt: TGCGCCAGCAGCTCGGGACAGGGCTATGGCTACACCTTC
clone_size: .
d_call: TRBD1
j_call: TRBJ1-2
v_call: TRBV5-1

cdr3_aa: CASRTIPDTNSPLHF
cdr3_nt: TGTGCCAGCAGAACAATACCGGACACGAATTCACCCCTCCACTTT
clone_size: many
d_call: .
j_call: TRBJ1-6
v_call: TRBV28

cdr3_aa: CASSLSLPGGNRNQPQHF
cdr3_nt: TGTGCCAGCAGTTTATCCCTCCCAGGGGGTAATCGCAATCAGCCCCAGCATTTT
clone_size: few
d_call: TRBD1
j_call: TRBJ1-5
v_call: TRBV27

cdr3_aa: CASSLGGTGETQYF
cdr3_nt: TGTGCCAGCAGCTTGGGGGGCACTGGGGAGACCCAGTACTTC
clone_size: once
d_call: .
j_call: TRBJ2-5
v_call: TRBV7-2

cdr3_aa: CASSWDSGETQYF
cdr3_nt: TGTGCCAGCAGCTGGGACAGTGGAGAGACCCAGTACTTC
clone_size: .
d_call: TRBD1
j_call: TRBJ2-5
v_call: TRBV2

cdr3_aa: CASSFGVGNEQFF
cdr3_nt: TGTGCCAGCAGTTTCGGGGTAGGAAATGAGCAGTTCTTC
clone_size: .
d_call: .
j_call: TRBJ2-1
v_call: TRBV27

cdr3_aa: CASSEDRDYNEQFF
cdr3_nt: TGTGCCAGCAGTGAGGACAGGGACTACAATGAGCAGTTCTTC
clone_size: .
d_call: TRBD1
j_call: TRBJ2-1
v_call: TRBV2

cdr3_aa: CASSQGMMDRAGYTF
cdr3_nt: TGTGCCAGCAGCCAAGGAATGATGGACAGGGCCGGCTACACCTTC
clone_size: .
d_call: TRBD1
j_call: TRBJ1-2
v_call: TRBV3-1/TRBV3-2

cdr3_aa: CASSVPSSTDTQYF
cdr3_nt: TGTGCCAGCAGCGTCCCATCTAGCACAGATACGCAGTATTTT
clone_size: .
d_call: .
j_call: TRBJ2-3
v_call: TRBV9

cdr3_aa: CASSELGETQYF
cdr3_nt: TGTGCCAGCAGTGAATTGGGTGAGACCCAGTACTTC
clone_size: .
d_call: .
j_call: TRBJ2-5
v_call: TRBV2

cdr3_aa: CSAISGGTQPQHF
cdr3_nt: TGCAGCGCAATCTCGGGGGGGACCCAGCCCCAGCATTTT
clone_size: .
d_call: .
j_call: TRBJ1-5
v_call: TRBV29-1

cdr3_aa: CASRPTGNQPQHF
cdr3_nt: TGTGCCAGCCGACCGACAGGGAATCAGCCCCAGCATTTT
clone_size: .
d_call: TRBD1
j_call: TRBJ1-5
v_call: TRBV27

cdr3_aa: CASSQDRAGEEAFF
cdr3_nt: TGTGCCAGCAGCCAAGATAGGGCAGGGGAGGAAGCTTTCTTT
clone_size: .
d_call: .
j_call: TRBJ1-1
v_call: TRBV3-1/TRBV3-2

cdr3_aa: CAWSTTGFTEAFF
cdr3_nt: TGTGCCTGGAGTACCACAGGGTTCACTGAAGCTTTCTTT
clone_size: .
d_call: .
j_call: TRBJ1-1
v_call: TRBV30

cdr3_aa: CASSLRTTGARGYTF
cdr3_nt: TGTGCCAGCAGTCTGAGGACGACAGGAGCACGTGGCTACACCTTC
clone_size: .
d_call: .
j_call: TRBJ1-2
v_call: TRBV28

cdr3_aa: CASSITLAAETQYF
cdr3_nt: TGCGCCAGCAGCATTACTCTAGCGGCTGAGACCCAGTACTTC
clone_size: once
d_call: TRBD2
j_call: TRBJ2-5
v_call: TRBV5-1

cdr3_aa: CASSLARGPYNEQFF
cdr3_nt: TGTGCCAGCAGCTTGGCGCGGGGTCCTTACAATGAGCAGTTCTTC
clone_size: .
d_call: .
j_call: TRBJ2-1
v_call: TRBV5-4

cdr3_aa: CATSRVRSSYSYNEQFF
cdr3_nt: TGTGCCACCAGCAGAGTTCGTAGCAGCTACTCCTACAATGAGCAGTTCTTC
clone_size: .
d_call: .
j_call: TRBJ2-1
v_call: TRBV15

cdr3_aa: CASSLAIPGLYNEQFF
cdr3_nt: TGTGCCAGCAGCTTAGCCATTCCAGGTCTGTACAATGAGCAGTTCTTC
clone_size: .
d_call: .
j_call: TRBJ2-1
v_call: TRBV7-2

cdr3_aa: CAITPSVSNTGELFF
cdr3_nt: TGTGCCATCACTCCTAGCGTTTCGAACACCGGGGAGCTGTTTTTT
clone_size: .
d_call: .
j_call: TRBJ2-2
v_call: TRBV10-3

cdr3_aa: CSARLDEQFF
cdr3_nt: TGCAGTGCTAGATTGGATGAGCAGTTCTTC
clone_size: .
d_call: .
j_call: TRBJ2-1
v_call: TRBV20-1

cdr3_aa: CASSPHMRGVRTEAFF
cdr3_nt: TGTGCCAGCAGCCCCCACATGAGAGGGGTCCGAACTGAAGCTTTCTTT
clone_size: once
d_call: .
j_call: TRBJ1-1
v_call: TRBV7-2

cdr3_aa: CAWTRGATNEKLFF
cdr3_nt: TGTGCCTGGACCAGGGGGGCGACTAATGAAAAACTGTTTTTT
clone_size: .
d_call: TRBD1
j_call: TRBJ1-4
v_call: TRBV30

cdr3_aa: CASSAGGRGNQPQHF
cdr3_nt: TGTGCCAGCAGTGCGGGGGGACGGGGCAATCAGCCCCAGCATTTT
clone_size: .
d_call: .
j_call: TRBJ1-5
v_call: TRBV2

cdr3_aa: CASSLTNRETQYF
cdr3_nt: TGTGCCAGCAGCTTGACTAACCGAGAGACCCAGTACTTC
clone_size: .
d_call: .
j_call: TRBJ2-5
v_call: TRBV11-2

cdr3_aa: CASSLRTENNSPLHF
cdr3_nt: TGCGCCAGCAGCTTAAGGACAGAGAATAATTCACCCCTCCACTTT
clone_size: .
d_call: .
j_call: TRBJ1-6
v_call: TRBV5-1

cdr3_aa: CASSLATSGRTSYEQYF
cdr3_nt: TGTGCCAGCAGTTTAGCGACTAGCGGGAGGACGTCCTACGAGCAGTACTTC
clone_size: .
d_call: TRBD2
j_call: TRBJ2-7
v_call: TRBV28

cdr3_aa: CASSPSDSLGTGELFF
cdr3_nt: TGCGCCAGCAGCCCTTCAGACTCCCTGGGGACCGGGGAGCTGTTTTTT
clone_size: .
d_call: .
j_call: TRBJ2-2
v_call: TRBV4-1

cdr3_aa: CASSQQGPLAAGGNEQFF
cdr3_nt: TGTGCCAGCAGCCAACAGGGGCCCCTAGCGGCCGGAGGCAATGAGCAGTTCTTC
clone_size: once
d_call: .
j_call: TRBJ2-1
v_call: TRBV7-9

cdr3_aa: CASSLSHGLLNEQYF
cdr3_nt: TGTGCCAGCAGTTTATCACATGGACTATTGAACGAGCAGTACTTC
clone_size: .
d_call: .
j_call: TRBJ2-7
v_call: TRBV27

cdr3_aa: CAISDINRALTRGIGYTF
cdr3_nt: TGTGCCATCTCAGACATTAACAGGGCTTTAACCCGGGGTATTGGCTACACCTTC
clone_size: .
d_call: .
j_call: TRBJ1-2
v_call: TRBV10-3

cdr3_aa: CASSFQTGGSTDTQYF
cdr3_nt: TGTGCCAGCAGCTTCCAGACAGGGGGCTCCACAGATACGCAGTATTTT
clone_size: .
d_call: TRBD1
j_call: TRBJ2-3
v_call: TRBV3-1/TRBV3-2

cdr3_aa: CASSSDGQGPLILGKLFF
cdr3_nt: TGTGCCAGCAGTTCCGACGGGCAGGGCCCGCTCATTCTGGGAAAACTGTTTTTT
clone_size: .
d_call: .
j_call: TRBJ1-4
v_call: TRBV6-2/TRBV6-3

cdr3_aa: CASSRLGGGTGELFF
cdr3_nt: TGTGCCAGCAGCCGCCTCGGGGGAGGCACCGGGGAGCTGTTTTTT
clone_size: .
d_call: .
j_call: TRBJ2-2
v_call: TRBV6-2/TRBV6-3

cdr3_aa: CASSSAQGASYNEQFF
cdr3_nt: TGTGCCAGCAGCTCAGCCCAGGGAGCCTCCTACAATGAGCAGTTCTTC
clone_size: .
d_call: .
j_call: TRBJ2-1
v_call: TRBV7-9

cdr3_aa: CASNPGQANSPLHF
cdr3_nt: TGTGCCAGCAATCCGGGACAGGCAAACTCACCCCTCCACTTT
clone_size: .
d_call: TRBD1
j_call: TRBJ1-6
v_call: TRBV3-1/TRBV3-2

cdr3_aa: CASSERGLAYTGELFF
cdr3_nt: TGTGCCAGCAGCGAAAGGGGACTAGCTTACACCGGGGAGCTGTTTTTT
clone_size: .
d_call: TRBD2
j_call: TRBJ2-2
v_call: TRBV7-2

cdr3_aa: CASSVNRDSDSGNTIYF
cdr3_nt: TGTGCCAGCAGCGTTAACCGGGACTCCGACTCTGGAAACACCATATATTTT
clone_size: few
d_call: .
j_call: TRBJ1-3
v_call: TRBV9

cdr3_aa: CASRAGQAYGYTF
cdr3_nt: TGTGCCAGCAGAGCGGGACAAGCATATGGCTACACCTTC
clone_size: .
d_call: .
j_call: TRBJ1-2
v_call: TRBV6-5

cdr3_aa: CASSSAGGNTEAFF
cdr3_nt: TGTGCCAGTAGTTCAGCGGGGGGGAACACTGAAGCTTTCTTT
clone_size: .
d_call: .
j_call: TRBJ1-1
v_call: TRBV19

cdr3_aa: CASSYGTGNEQYF
cdr3_nt: TGTGCCAGCAGTTACGGGACAGGGAACGAGCAGTACTTC
clone_size: .
d_call: TRBD1
j_call: TRBJ2-7
v_call: TRBV27

cdr3_aa: CASSLLGNQPQHF
cdr3_nt: TGTGCCAGCAGTTTATTAGGGAATCAGCCCCAGCATTTT
clone_size: .
d_call: .
j_call: TRBJ1-5
v_call: TRBV12-3/TRBV12-4

cdr3_aa: CASSKPGAAVSPLHF
cdr3_nt: TGTGCCAGCAGCAAGCCAGGTGCGGCGGTTTCACCCCTCCACTTT
clone_size: .
d_call: .
j_call: TRBJ1-6
v_call: TRBV5-4